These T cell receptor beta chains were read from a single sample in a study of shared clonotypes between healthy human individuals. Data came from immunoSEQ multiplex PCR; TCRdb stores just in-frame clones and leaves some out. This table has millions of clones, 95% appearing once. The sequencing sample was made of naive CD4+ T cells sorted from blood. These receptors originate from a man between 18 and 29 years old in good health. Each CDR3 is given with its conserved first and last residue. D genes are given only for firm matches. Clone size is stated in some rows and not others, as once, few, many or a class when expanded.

CASSVGPISGSINEKLFF	TGTGCCAGCAGCGTAGGCCCAATTTCAGGGTCAATTAATGAAAAACTGTTTTTT	TRBV9	-	-	TRBJ1-4
CASSFGFLGFNEQFF	TGCGCCAGCAGCTTCGGGTTCCTTGGGTTTAATGAGCAGTTCTTC	TRBV5-1	-	-	TRBJ2-1
CASSWQESQPQHF	TGTGCCAGCAGTTGGCAGGAGAGTCAGCCCCAGCATTTT	TRBV2	-	once	TRBJ1-5
CASSSGLALSYEQYF	TGTGCCAGTAGTTCTGGACTAGCGCTATCCTACGAGCAGTACTTC	TRBV19	TRBD2	-	TRBJ2-7
CASSTSTVGELFF	TGCGCCAGCTCGACAAGTACCGTCGGGGAGCTGTTTTTT	TRBV10-2	-	-	TRBJ2-2
CASGFFPGTTIGYNSPLHF	TGTGCTAGTGGTTTTTTTCCCGGCACGACAATAGGTTATAATTCACCCCTCCACTTT	TRBV12-5	-	-	TRBJ1-6
CASTDRRQGGDTQYF	TGTGCCAGCACCGACCGGAGACAGGGGGGAGATACGCAGTATTTT	TRBV5-4	TRBD1	-	TRBJ2-3
CASSLRDKSTRTDTQYF	TGTGCCAGTAGCCTCCGGGACAAGTCCACACGCACAGATACGCAGTATTTT	TRBV19	-	-	TRBJ2-3
CASSQVPGYGYTF	TGCGCCAGCAGCCAAGTTCCAGGCTATGGCTACACCTTC	TRBV4-1	-	-	TRBJ1-2
CASSRDPGVDTGELFF	TGTGCCAGCAGCCGTGACCCCGGGGTGGACACCGGGGAGCTGTTTTTT	TRBV9	-	-	TRBJ2-2
CASSLARAGGPYEQYF	TGTGCCAGCAGCTTAGCGCGGGCAGGGGGACCCTACGAGCAGTACTTC	TRBV7-6	TRBD1	-	TRBJ2-7
CASSESWALRTDTQYF	TGCGCCAGCAGTGAGTCGTGGGCGTTAAGGACAGATACGCAGTATTTT	TRBV10-1	-	-	TRBJ2-3
CASSQVPDPNTEAFF	TGCGCCAGCAGCCAAGTGCCTGACCCGAACACTGAAGCTTTCTTT	TRBV4-1	-	-	TRBJ1-1
CASSFPRGPSYNEQFF	TGTGCCAGCAGCTTTCCGCGGGGGCCCTCCTACAATGAGCAGTTCTTC	TRBV5-4	-	-	TRBJ2-1
CASSATGAGANVLTF	TGTGCCAGCAGCGCGACAGGGGCTGGGGCCAACGTCCTGACTTTC	TRBV7-3	TRBD1	-	TRBJ2-6